The present entry profiles one T cell receptor beta chain with its context. The antigen remains unidentified. Blood collection times were about day -28 and days 30, 100, 180 posttransplant. This entry is derived from a study of T cell clonotyping in hematopoietic cell transplantation. Generated by immunoSEQ multiplex PCR, the TCRdb table keeps only in-frame clones and is missing some. The sample includes about 10,000 clones, over 85% seen only once; the top ten take around 5.4%. Regarding the study as a whole: Few recipient clonotypes overlapped donors; over 95% were de novo at given depth. Pathologically expanded recipient clonotypes increased progressively from day 30 to day 180 as diversity fell.

Germline V lookup: CDR1 LNHNV, CDR2 YYDKDF (reference sequence). The CDR3 is 16 amino acids. Trimming took 2 bases from V and 4 from J; bases not matched to a gene: 8. Here the sequenced sample was PBMCs, taken 100 days after allogeneic stem cell transplant. The sequence came from a male patient aged 45-60 years who had an allogeneic stem cell transplant from a related donor, so T cells may come from the graft donor. Some clones in this sample may be carry-over from other donors' samples. The genes are TRBV15 and TRBJ2-5; 9 bases align to TRBD1. The CDR3, as DNA: TGTGCCACCAGCAGAACCGGGACAGGGAGTTTAGAGACCCAGTACTTC. It encodes CATSRTGTGSLETQYF.